The clone carrying this TCR beta chain was counted once. What it binds is unknown. Other DNA sequences in the sample encode the same CDR3. This sample was taken from a study of OX40 agonist ivuxolimab in advanced cancers. In the study overall: Patients receiving dose escalation had hepatocellular carcinoma, melanoma, renal cell or head and neck cancer.

Trimming took off 3 bases at V and 5 bases at J, with 13 bases between the two ends. In germline, CDR1 is KGHSH, CDR2 LQKENI. The CDR3 has 14 residues. Study findings and constraints: Determination of antigen specificity was not performed for the expanded peripheral T cells. Blood T cells, both CD4+ and CD8+, expanded clonally by week 6 at 0.1 to 3.0 mg/kg. The 0.1-3.0 mg/kg partial responders had among the lowest clonal expansion.

Generated by immunoSEQ multiplex PCR, the TCRdb table keeps only in-frame clones and is missing some. This table has about 98,000 clones, 87% appearing once. J is TRBJ1-1 and V is TRBV18, with D unclear. The sequence was collected from an adult with an advanced solid tumor such as melanoma, head and neck, liver or kidney cancer. The source was CD4+ or CD8+ T cells sorted from blood, collected in a trial of the OX40 agonist ivuxolimab. CDR3 amino acids: CASSPLTGETEAFF. Written as DNA, the CDR3 is TGTGCCAGCTCACCTCTCACCGGGGAAACTGAAGCTTTCTTT.